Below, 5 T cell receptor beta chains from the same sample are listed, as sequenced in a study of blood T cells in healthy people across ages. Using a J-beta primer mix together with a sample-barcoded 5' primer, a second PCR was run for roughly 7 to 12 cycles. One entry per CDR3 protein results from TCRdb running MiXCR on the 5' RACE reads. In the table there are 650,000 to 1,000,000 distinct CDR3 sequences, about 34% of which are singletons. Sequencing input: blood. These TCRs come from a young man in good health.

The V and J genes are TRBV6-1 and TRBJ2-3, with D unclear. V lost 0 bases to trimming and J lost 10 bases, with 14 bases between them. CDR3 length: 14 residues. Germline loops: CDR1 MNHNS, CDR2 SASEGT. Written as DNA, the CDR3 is TGTGCCAGCAGTGAAGCGTGGTGGTCTGATCCGCAGTATTTT. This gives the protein CASSEAWWSDPQYF.

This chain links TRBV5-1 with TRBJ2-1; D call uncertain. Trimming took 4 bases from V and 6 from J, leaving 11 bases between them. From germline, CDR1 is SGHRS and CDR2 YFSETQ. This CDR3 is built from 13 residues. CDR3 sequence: CASSAGFSNEQFF. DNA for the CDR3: TGCGCCAGCAGCGCCGGGTTTTCCAATGAGCAGTTCTTC.

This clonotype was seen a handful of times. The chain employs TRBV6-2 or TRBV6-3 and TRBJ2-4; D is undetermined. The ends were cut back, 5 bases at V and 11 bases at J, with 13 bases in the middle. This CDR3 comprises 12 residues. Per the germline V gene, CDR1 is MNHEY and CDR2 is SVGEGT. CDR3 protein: CASSNDLVLQYF. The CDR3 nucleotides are TGTGCCAGCAGTAACGACCTAGTCCTTCAGTACTTC.

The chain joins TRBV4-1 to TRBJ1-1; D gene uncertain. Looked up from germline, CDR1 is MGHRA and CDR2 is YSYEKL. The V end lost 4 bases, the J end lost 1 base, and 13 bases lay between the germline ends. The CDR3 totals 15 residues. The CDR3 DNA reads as TGCGCCAGCAGCCTGTTGGGGTCTGCGAACACTGAAGCTTTCTTT. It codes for CASSLLGSANTEAFF.

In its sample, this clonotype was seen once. The CDR3 DNA reads TGTGCCAGCACCCAGGAAGGGGGCGGAAACACCGGGGAGCTGTTTTTT. It specifies CASTQEGGGNTGELFF. The chain joins TRBV7-3 to TRBJ2-2, with 7 bases that match TRBD1. This CDR3 spans 16 amino acids. Germline CDR1 SGHTA, CDR2 FQGTGA. V gave up 7 bases and J gave up 2 bases; unmatched junction bases: 10.